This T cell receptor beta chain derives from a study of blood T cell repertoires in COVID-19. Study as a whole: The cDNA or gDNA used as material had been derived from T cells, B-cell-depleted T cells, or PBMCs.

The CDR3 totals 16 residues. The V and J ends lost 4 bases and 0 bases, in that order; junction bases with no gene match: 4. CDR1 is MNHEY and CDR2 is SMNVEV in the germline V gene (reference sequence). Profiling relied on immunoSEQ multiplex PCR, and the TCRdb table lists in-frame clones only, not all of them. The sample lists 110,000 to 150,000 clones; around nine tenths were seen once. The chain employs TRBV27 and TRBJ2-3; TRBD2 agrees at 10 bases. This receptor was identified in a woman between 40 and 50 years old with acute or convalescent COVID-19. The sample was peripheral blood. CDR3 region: CASSSLAGVSTDTQYF. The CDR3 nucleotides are TGTGCCAGCAGTTCGCTAGCGGGAGTGAGCACAGATACGCAGTATTTT.